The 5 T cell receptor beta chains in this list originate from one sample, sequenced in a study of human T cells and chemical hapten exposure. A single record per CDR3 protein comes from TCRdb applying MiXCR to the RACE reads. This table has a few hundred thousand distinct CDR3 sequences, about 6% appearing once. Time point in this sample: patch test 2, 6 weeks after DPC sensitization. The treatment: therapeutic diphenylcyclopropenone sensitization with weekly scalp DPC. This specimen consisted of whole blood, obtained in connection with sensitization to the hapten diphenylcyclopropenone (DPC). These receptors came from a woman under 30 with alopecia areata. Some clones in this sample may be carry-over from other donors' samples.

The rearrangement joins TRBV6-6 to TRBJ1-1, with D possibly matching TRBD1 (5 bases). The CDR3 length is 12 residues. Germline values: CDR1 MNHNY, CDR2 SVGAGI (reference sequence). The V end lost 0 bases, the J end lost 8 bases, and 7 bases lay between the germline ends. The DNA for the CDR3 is TGTGCCAGCAGTTACTCGTACAGGGAAGCTTTCTTT. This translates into CASSYSYREAFF.

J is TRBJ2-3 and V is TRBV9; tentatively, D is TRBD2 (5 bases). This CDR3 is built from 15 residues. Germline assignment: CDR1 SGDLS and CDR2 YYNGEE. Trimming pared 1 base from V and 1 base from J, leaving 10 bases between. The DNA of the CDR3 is TGTGCCAGCAGCGTACGGGGTGGAGGCACAGATACGCAGTATTTT. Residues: CASSVRGGGTDTQYF.

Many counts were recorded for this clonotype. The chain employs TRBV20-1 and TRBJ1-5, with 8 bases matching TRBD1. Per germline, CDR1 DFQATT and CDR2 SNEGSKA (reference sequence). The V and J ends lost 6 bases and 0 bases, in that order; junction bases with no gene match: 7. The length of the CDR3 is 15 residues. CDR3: CSAPNRGNSNQPQHF. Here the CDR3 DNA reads TGCAGTGCCCCCAACAGGGGGAATAGCAATCAGCCCCAGCATTTT.

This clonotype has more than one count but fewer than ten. The CDR3 here is CASSFLTGGEGTDTQYF. The CDR3 region has the DNA TGCGCCAGCAGCTTCCTGACGGGGGGCGAGGGCACAGATACGCAGTATTTT. The chain combines TRBV5-1 with TRBJ2-3; TRBD2 might be the D (7 bases). This CDR3 comprises 17 residues. V was cut by 2 bases and J by 1 base, with 17 bases left in between. In germline, CDR1 is SGHRS, CDR2 YFSETQ.

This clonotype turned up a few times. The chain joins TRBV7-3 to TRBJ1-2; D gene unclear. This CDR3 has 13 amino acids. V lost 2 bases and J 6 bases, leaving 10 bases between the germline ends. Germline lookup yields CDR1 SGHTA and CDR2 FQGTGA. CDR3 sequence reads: CASSLRDEDGYTF. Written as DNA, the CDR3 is TGTGCCAGCAGCTTACGAGACGAGGATGGCTACACCTTC.